The following is a T cell receptor beta chain sequence with its context. The sample belongs to a study of blood T cell repertoires in COVID-19. Across the whole study: Specimens from acute and convalescent COVID-19 originated in the United States, Italy and Spain.

How the authors handled the data: Reference gene primer amplification in the assay estimated nucleated cell counts. Assay: immunoSEQ multiplex PCR; the TCRdb copy retains only in-frame clones and omits some. Clone size and the V and J calls come from that table; the DNA yielded D and trimming. Among 450,000 to 500,000 clones listed, about 88% were seen once. The sequencing input was PBMCs or T cells enriched from blood (not recorded which). This TCR was recovered from a woman aged 55-70 years who had recovered from COVID-19.

The CDR3 DNA sequence: TGTGCCAGCAGCACTCTGGCCGACAATCCAGATACGCAGTATTTT. It codes for CASSTLADNPDTQYF. This sequence joins TRBV5-4 and TRBJ2-3; D uncertain. Per germline, CDR1 SGHNT and CDR2 YYREEE (reference sequence). The CDR3 contains 15 residues. Trimming removed 4 bases from V and 4 bases from J, with 16 bases in between.